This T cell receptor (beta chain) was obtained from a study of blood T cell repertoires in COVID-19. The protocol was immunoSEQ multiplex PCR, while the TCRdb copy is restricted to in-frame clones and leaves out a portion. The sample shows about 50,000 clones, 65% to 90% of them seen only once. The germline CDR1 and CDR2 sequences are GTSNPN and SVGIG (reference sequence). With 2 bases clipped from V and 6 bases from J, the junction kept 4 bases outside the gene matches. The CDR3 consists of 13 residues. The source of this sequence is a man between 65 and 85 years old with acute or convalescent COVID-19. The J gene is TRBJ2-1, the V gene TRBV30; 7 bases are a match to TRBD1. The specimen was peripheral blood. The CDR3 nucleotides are TGTGCCTGGAGTAGTAACAGGGGCAATGAGCAGTTCTTC. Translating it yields CAWSSNRGNEQFF. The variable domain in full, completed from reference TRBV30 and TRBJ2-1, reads SQTIHQWPATLVQPVGSPLSLECTVEGTSNPNLYWYRQAAGRGLQLLFYSVGIGQISSEVPQNLSASRPQDRQFILSSKKLLLSDSGFYLCAWSSNRGNEQFFGPGTRLTVL.